A single sample is the source of the 21 T cell receptor beta chains below, sequenced in a study of T cell responses to AZD1222 COVID-19 vaccine. The assay was immunoSEQ multiplex PCR, and TCRdb's table has in-frame clones only and misses some. Of approximately 80,000 clones in the sample, around 89% were seen once. Sequenced here: peripheral blood, sampled on day 0 of AZD1222 vaccination. These receptor sequences come from an adult in good health.

The rearrangement joins TRBV15 to TRBJ2-6, with D possibly being TRBD2 (6 bases). V lost 1 base and J 2 bases, leaving 6 bases between the germline ends. Germline loops: CDR1 LNHNV, CDR2 YYDKDF (reference sequence). The CDR3 consists of 15 residues. In nucleotides, the CDR3 is TGTGCCACCAGCAGAGGGGGGGCTGGGGCCAACGTCCTGACTTTC. This sequence encodes CATSRGGAGANVLTF.

The chain couples TRBV5-5 to TRBJ1-2; a possible D gene is TRBD1 (5 bases). V dropped 2 bases and J dropped 0 bases, with 11 bases sitting between them. This CDR3 region has 15 residues. The germline V gene has CDR1 SGHKS and CDR2 YYEKEE (reference sequence). CDR3 sequence reads: CASSFLEGPNYGYTF. CDR3 nucleotides: TGTGCCAGCAGCTTTTTGGAGGGGCCTAACTATGGCTACACCTTC.

The gene calls are TRBV19 and TRBJ1-3; D may be TRBD1 (5 bases). From germline, CDR1 is LNHDA and CDR2 SQIVND (reference sequence). With 5 bases removed from V and 1 base from J, the gap between germline ends came to 21 bases. There are 18 residues in the CDR3. The CDR3 reads CASSARSGVWLSGNTIYF. The CDR3 DNA follows: TGTGCCAGTAGTGCAAGGTCGGGGGTATGGCTTTCTGGAAACACCATATATTTT.

This clone showed up just once. This rearrangement joins TRBV7-2 to TRBJ2-1; tentative D call: TRBD2 (6 bases). CDR1 SGHTA and CDR2 FQGNSA come from the germline V gene. The CDR3 totals 12 residues. Trimming left V 4 bases short and J 5 bases short, with 6 bases between. CDR3 sequence (DNA): TGTGCCAGCAGCTGGAGGGACAATGAGCAGTTCTTC. Residues: CASSWRDNEQFF.

This clone came up a few times. The chain recombines TRBV28 with TRBJ2-7; D may be TRBD1 (5 bases). CDR1 is MDHEN and CDR2 is SYDVKM in the germline V gene. The CDR3 loop spans 18 amino acids. Between the trimmed V and J ends, which lost 6 bases and 0 bases, there was a span of 24 bases. The CDR3 region has the DNA TGTGCCAGCAGCGACGGTCGTACTTACAGGCCGAACTCCTACGAGCAGTACTTC. Encoded protein: CASSDGRTYRPNSYEQYF.

The gene calls are TRBV10-3 and TRBJ1-2, with a tentative D call TRBD1 (5 bases). Trimming took off 10 bases at V and 7 bases at J, with 28 bases between the two ends. This CDR3 spans 16 amino acids. The V gene's germline CDR1 is ENHRY and CDR2 SYGVKD. The CDR3 DNA follows: TGTGCCACCTACACCGGGACGGAGGTTTGGGATCGTGGCTACACCTTC. This codes for CATYTGTEVWDRGYTF.

The V gene is TRBV7-9, the J gene TRBJ1-2, with TRBD1 identical over 7 bases. Germline CDR1 and CDR2: SEHNR and FQNEAQ (reference sequence). J was trimmed by 4 bases and V by 4 bases; bases with no gene match: 9. This CDR3 has 15 residues. The CDR3 sequence: CASSSPDRQIYGYTF. CDR3 nucleotides: TGTGCCAGCAGCTCCCCGGACAGGCAAATCTATGGCTACACCTTC.

This clone was seen only once. The chain recombines TRBV3-1 (or the pseudogene TRBV3-2) with TRBJ1-2, with D tentatively TRBD1 (6 bases). The CDR3 covers 13 residues. V was pared by 3 bases and J by 6 bases, with 11 bases between. The germline CDR1 and CDR2 sequences are LGHDT and YNNKEL (reference sequence). The CDR3 region is CASSHRGRDGYTF. The CDR3 DNA follows: TGTGCCAGCAGCCACAGGGGAAGGGATGGCTACACCTTC.

The V and J genes are TRBV6-6 and TRBJ2-1; D is perhaps TRBD1 (5 bases). Germline V gene data show CDR1 as MNHNY and CDR2 as SVGAGI (reference sequence). The CDR3 consists of 13 residues. Trimming pared 3 bases from V and 4 bases from J, leaving 7 bases between. CDR3 in DNA: TGTGCCAGCAGTTATAGGACATACAATGAGCAGTTCTTC. As protein: CASSYRTYNEQFF.

The chain employs TRBV7-9 and TRBJ1-3; unclear D gene. The CDR3 covers 19 residues. V was cut by 4 bases and J by 5 bases, with 27 bases left in between. Germline lookup yields CDR1 SEHNR and CDR2 FQNEAQ (reference sequence). The CDR3 DNA sequence: TGTGCCAGCAGCTCGCCGGACTTCGGACCAGACCTAGGGCGAAACACCATATATTTT. This encodes CASSSPDFGPDLGRNTIYF.

This rearrangement joins TRBV7-9 to TRBJ1-1; TRBD1 is a possible D gene (6 bases). The length of the CDR3 is 15 residues. The V end was cut by 1 base, the J end by 1 base, with 10 bases between. CDR1 is SEHNR, CDR2 FQNEAQ, per germline (reference sequence). In nucleotides, the CDR3 is TGTGCCAGCAGCTTAGGCGACAGGCCGAACACTGAAGCTTTCTTT. Encoded protein: CASSLGDRPNTEAFF.

In its sample, this clone was seen once. The rearrangement links TRBV27 to TRBJ2-6; D is ambiguous. V was pared by 7 bases and J by 3 bases, with 10 bases between. Germline V gene lookup returns CDR1 MNHEY and CDR2 SMNVEV (reference sequence). The CDR3 loop spans 14 amino acids. The CDR3 here is CASTYSYGANVLTF. CDR3 sequence (DNA): TGTGCCAGCACCTACTCTTATGGGGCCAACGTCCTGACTTTC.

This clone was counted between two and nine times. The V call is TRBV5-4, the J call TRBJ1-1, with D unclear. Germline assignment: CDR1 SGHNT and CDR2 YYREEE (reference sequence). Trimming took off 4 bases at V and 1 base at J, with 8 bases between the two ends. There are 13 residues in the CDR3. DNA for the CDR3: TGTGCCAGCAGCCGGACGGAGAACACTGAAGCTTTCTTT. This gives the protein CASSRTENTEAFF.

The rearrangement joins TRBV10-3 to TRBJ1-1; tentatively, D is TRBD1 (6 bases). The CDR3 is 15 amino acids. Germline V gene sequence: CDR1 ENHRY, CDR2 SYGVKD. The germline V and J ends were trimmed by 6 bases and 4 bases, with 18 bases remaining between them. CDR3 protein: CAISPTGFLPTEAFF. Written as DNA, the CDR3 is TGTGCCATCAGCCCAACAGGGTTTTTACCCACTGAAGCTTTCTTT.

The J gene is TRBJ1-2, the V gene TRBV30; 11 bases fit TRBD1. V lost 3 bases to trimming and J lost 8 bases; unmatched junction nucleotides: 5. The CDR3 is 13 amino acids. The germline gives CDR1 GTSNPN, CDR2 SVGIG (reference sequence). CDR3 DNA sequence: TGTGCCTGGAGGATGGACAGGGGGCAAGGCTACACCTTC. Its protein is CAWRMDRGQGYTF.

The table lists this clone with a count of one. The J gene is TRBJ1-5, the V gene TRBV12-3 or TRBV12-4; D not resolved. Trimming shortened V by 6 bases and J by 5 bases, and 8 bases separated the two germline ends. The CDR3 loop spans 12 amino acids. CDR3 residues: CASSDGYQPQHF. As DNA, the CDR3 is TGTGCCAGCAGCGACGGATATCAGCCCCAGCATTTT.

This clone came up a few times. This rearrangement joins TRBV5-5 to TRBJ1-6; 8 bases are shared with TRBD1. The CDR3 is 17 residues long. Trimming took 0 bases from V and 3 from J; bases not matched to a gene: 5. CDR1 SGHKS and CDR2 YYEKEE come from the germline V gene (reference sequence). CDR3 loop: CASSLGGQAHYNSPLHF. The CDR3 nucleotides are TGTGCCAGCAGCTTGGGGGGACAGGCTCACTATAATTCACCCCTCCACTTT.

This chain joins TRBV5-6 and TRBJ1-2; D unclear. This CDR3 has 13 amino acids. Germline assignment: CDR1 SGHDT and CDR2 YYEEEE. Trimming cost V 6 bases and J 0 bases, with 9 bases left between them. The CDR3 DNA reads TGTGCCAGCAAGTCGACGGCTAACTATGGCTACACCTTC. The encoded protein is CASKSTANYGYTF.

This chain joins TRBV5-1 and TRBJ1-1, with 7 bases identical to TRBD1. CDR3 length: 13 residues. V dropped 2 bases and J dropped 3; count of bases not matched to a gene: 1. CDR1 SGHRS and CDR2 YFSETQ come from the germline V gene. The CDR3, as DNA: TGCGCCAGCAGCTTCACAGGGGACACTGAAGCTTTCTTT. The encoded protein is CASSFTGDTEAFF. The full variable domain, with the rest looked up from reference TRBV5-1 and TRBJ1-1, is KAGVTQTPRYLIKTRGQQVTLSCSPISGHRSVSWYQQTPGQGLQFLFEYFSETQRNKGNFPGRFSGRQFSNSRSEMNVSTLELGDSALYLCASSFTGDTEAFFGQGTRLTVV.

This chain connects TRBV12-3 or TRBV12-4 to TRBJ2-5; 7 bases are shared with TRBD1. Unmatched junction bases numbered 6, after V lost 6 bases and J lost 5 bases. This CDR3 comprises 13 residues. CDR3 sequence reads: CASRTTGEETQYF. CDR3 sequence (DNA): TGTGCCAGCAGGACAACAGGGGAGGAGACCCAGTACTTC.

The rearrangement uses TRBV9 and TRBJ1-6; 7 bases match TRBD1. This CDR3 has 14 residues. Looked up from germline, CDR1 is SGDLS and CDR2 is YYNGEE. J gave up 10 bases and V 2 bases, and 6 bases lay outside the gene matches. CDR3 sequence reads: CASSVDRSGSPLHF. CDR3 nucleotide sequence: TGTGCCAGCAGCGTGGACAGGTCGGGCTCACCCCTCCACTTT.